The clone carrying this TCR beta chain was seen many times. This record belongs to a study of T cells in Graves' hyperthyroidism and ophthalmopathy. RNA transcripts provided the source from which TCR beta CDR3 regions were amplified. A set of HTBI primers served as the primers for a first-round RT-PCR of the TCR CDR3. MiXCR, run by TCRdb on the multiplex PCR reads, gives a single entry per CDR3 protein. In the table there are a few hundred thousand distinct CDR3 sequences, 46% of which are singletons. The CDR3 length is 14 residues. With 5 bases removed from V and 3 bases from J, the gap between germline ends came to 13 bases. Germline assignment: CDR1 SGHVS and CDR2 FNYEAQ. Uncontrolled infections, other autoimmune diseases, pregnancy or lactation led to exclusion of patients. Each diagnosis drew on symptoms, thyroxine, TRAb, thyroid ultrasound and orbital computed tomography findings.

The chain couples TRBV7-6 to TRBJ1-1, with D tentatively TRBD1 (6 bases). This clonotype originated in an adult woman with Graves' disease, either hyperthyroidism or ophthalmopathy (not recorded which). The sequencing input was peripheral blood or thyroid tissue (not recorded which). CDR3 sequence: CASSAEQGYTEAFF. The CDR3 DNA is TGTGCCAGCAGCGCCGAACAGGGTTACACTGAAGCTTTCTTT.